Sequencing of this T cell receptor (beta chain) was carried out in a study of blood T cell repertoires in COVID-19. Study information: Acute-phase and convalescent COVID-19 samples originated in the United States, Italy and Spain. In each case, the material was cDNA or gDNA derived from T cells, B-cell-depleted T cells, or PBMCs.

A word on this clone: The sample carries other DNA sequences with the same CDR3.

Under the authors' procedure: Amplified reference gene primers provided the basis for estimating nucleated cell counts. Clones were sequenced by immunoSEQ multiplex PCR, and TCRdb holds only the in-frame ones, with some missing. V and J calls and clone size come straight from that table; D and trimming were deduced from the DNA. The sample carries approximately 180,000 clones, more than 75% recorded once. V lost 4 bases to trimming and J lost 4 bases, with 13 bases between them. CDR1 is MNHEY and CDR2 is SVGAGI in the germline V gene. The CDR3 is 14 residues long. This TCR came from a human donor in a cohort sampled during active COVID-19. Sample: peripheral blood. The chain links TRBV6-5 to TRBJ1-1; D may be TRBD1 (5 bases). The CDR3 DNA sequence: TGTGCCAGCAGTTCGGGGGGGGTTGCCACTGAAGCTTTCTTT. Residues: CASSSGGVATEAFF.